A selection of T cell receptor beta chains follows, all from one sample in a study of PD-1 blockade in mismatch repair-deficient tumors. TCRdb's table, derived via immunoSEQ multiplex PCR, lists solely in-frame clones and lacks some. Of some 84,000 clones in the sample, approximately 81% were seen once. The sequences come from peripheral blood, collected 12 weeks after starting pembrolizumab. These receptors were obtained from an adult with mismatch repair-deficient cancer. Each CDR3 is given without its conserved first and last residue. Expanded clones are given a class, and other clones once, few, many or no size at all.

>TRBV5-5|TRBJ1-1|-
ASSLEQGALGAF
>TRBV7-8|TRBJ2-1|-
ASSQRTVQSEQF
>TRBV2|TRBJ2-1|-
ASSDTGAVNEQF
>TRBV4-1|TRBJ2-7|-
ASSQGGGKGSYEQY
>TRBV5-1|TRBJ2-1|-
ASSLDGGGPTEQF
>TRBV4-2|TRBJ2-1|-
ASSPNGWHEQF
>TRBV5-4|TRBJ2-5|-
ASSPGGGGPKETQY
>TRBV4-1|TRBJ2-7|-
ASSLGLAVSYEQY
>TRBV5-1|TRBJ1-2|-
ASSLKPGQEFYGYT
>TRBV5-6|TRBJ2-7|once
ASSFEPRYEQY
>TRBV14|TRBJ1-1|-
ASSQTLQVTAF
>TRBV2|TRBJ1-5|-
ASTKEYGNQPQH
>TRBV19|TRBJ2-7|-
ASTSADSPYEQY
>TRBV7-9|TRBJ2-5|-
ASSLFWDRGQETQY
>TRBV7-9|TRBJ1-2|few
ASSFSADT
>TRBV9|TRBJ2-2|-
ASSSFAYKDTGELF
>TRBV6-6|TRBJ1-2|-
ASSVTGAPYGYT
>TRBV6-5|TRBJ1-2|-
ASSPDGYGYT
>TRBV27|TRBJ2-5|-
ASSLIDQETQY
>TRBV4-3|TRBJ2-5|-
ASSQEGRLQETQY
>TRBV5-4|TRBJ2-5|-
ASSTTDRGWETQY
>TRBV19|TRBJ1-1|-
ASFLNTEAF
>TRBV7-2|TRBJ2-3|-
ASSRWTGRSTDTQY
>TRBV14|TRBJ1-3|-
ASFGTGSGNTIY
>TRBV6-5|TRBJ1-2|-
ASSYHMTDDYGYT
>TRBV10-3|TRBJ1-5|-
AISETSDQPQH
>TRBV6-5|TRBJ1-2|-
ASNRGDGYT
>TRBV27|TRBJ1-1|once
ASSLMGEAF
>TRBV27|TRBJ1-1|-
ASSSGGAGAKNTEAF
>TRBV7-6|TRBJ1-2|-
ASSLMSRGLYGYT
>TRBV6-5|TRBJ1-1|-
ASSYGAGIGAEAF
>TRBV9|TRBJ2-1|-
ASSVQGTYNEQF
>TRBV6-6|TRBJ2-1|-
ASVKLAGVRNEQF
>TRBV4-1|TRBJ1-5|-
ASSPERFWGPQH
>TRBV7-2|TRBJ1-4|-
ASSSSRDPNEKLF
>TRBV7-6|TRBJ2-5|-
ASSFRLAGAGQETQY
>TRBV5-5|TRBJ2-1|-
ASSPGAGGPYEQF
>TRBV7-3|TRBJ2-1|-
ASSRRRGADEQF
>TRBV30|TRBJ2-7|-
AWTGGAENYEQY
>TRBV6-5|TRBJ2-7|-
ASSPDRGGSYEQY
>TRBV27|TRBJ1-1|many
ASSRTETAEAF
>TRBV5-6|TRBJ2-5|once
ASSPSRAQETQY
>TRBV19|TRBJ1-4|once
ASRNEKLF
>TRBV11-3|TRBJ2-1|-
ASSPQGFDYNEQF
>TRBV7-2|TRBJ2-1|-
ASSLGRGIHNEQF
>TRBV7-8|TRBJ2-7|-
ASSLGTYEQY